This T cell receptor beta chain was captured in a study of beta chain features in type 1 diabetes (dated by TCRdb to 2017 to 2018). Study-level background: Mean age, gender distribution, total cell number and subset yield were not different between patients and healthy donors. Whereas all 30 or so donors provided naive and central memory subsets, regulatory and stem cell-like memory subsets were isolated from just 8 patients and about 8 healthy donors. The study compared TCRB repertoires of sorted circulating CD4+ T cell subsets between recently diagnosed type 1 diabetes patients and matched healthy donors. A total of 100 million to 110 million sorted cells were examined across all samples, and a strong correlation was observed between cell number per subset and RNA yield. On the study overall, not on this receptor specifically: In all four CD4+ subsets, TCRB CDR3 length was moderately but significantly shorter in type 1 diabetes patients. Because the HLA sub-analyses included only small numbers of individuals, any influence of HLA type on TCRB rearrangement was left unresolved. Shorter templates might have been favored by PCR, but patient and control samples were amplified and corrected together, so both groups would have been affected equally by any skew. At VDJ recombination sites, patients with type 1 diabetes made fewer insertions and deleted more nucleotides, a pattern implying thymic rearrangement abnormalities. Sequencing cDNA rather than genomic DNA could over-represent highly expressing activated cells, although activation and CD3 levels did not differ between groups. Naive, central memory and regulatory TCRB repertoires appeared to be more similar among patients than among healthy donors.

The CDR3 contains 19 residues, cysteine and phenylalanine counted. Just the 57-base CDR3 DNA is kept, in frame starting at base 1. V trim: 4 bases; J trim: 7 bases; unmatched bases: 16. Based on the germline V gene, the CDR1 and CDR2 sequences are SGHVS and FQNEAQ. The High Capacity cDNA Reverse Transcription Kit was used to reverse transcribe all of the isolated RNA, meaning that expressed TCRB transcripts were what got sequenced. Deep immunoSEQ sequencing was performed on naive, central memory and regulatory T cell samples, with an average of approximately 4 million total reads per sample. Sorted cells were lysed in RLT buffer and RNA was extracted with DNase-treated RNeasy Micro or Mini kits, depending on cell number. To prevent cross-contamination, every cell subset was processed on its own, while patient and healthy donor samples were processed together. Using the immunoSEQ multiplex PCR, TCRB sequences were amplified from cDNA into 87-bp fragments spanning the CDR3 region. The amplicons were sequenced using the Illumina HiSeq platform. The source study handled its data this way. PCR bias was computationally corrected using synthetic template baselines, reads within Hamming distance 2 were collapsed, and singletons that could not be merged were discarded. By aligning reads against IMGT, V, D and J genes, CDR3 length, and insertions or deletions at six rearrangement sites were assigned. Clonotype counts were normalized to sorted cell number within each subset before computing true diversity and Gini coefficients with the tcR R package. The overlap coefficient, calculated on TCRB nucleotide sequences, was used to quantify repertoire sharing. The source is immuneACCESS, and TCRdb retained only in-frame sequences with V and J called. Part of the clones is not carried over; for the studies checked, unresolved V genes explain less than half of this, and the remainder is unexplained. Clone size and the V and J calls come from that table; the DNA yielded D and trimming. Within this sample are 300,000 to 450,000 clones, with 9.6% of them counted one time only. Roughly 0.54% of the sample belongs to the ten largest clones.

From each donor, a single peripheral blood sample of around 0.12 L on average was drawn into heparinised tubes. Naive, central memory, regulatory and stem cell-like memory CD4+ T cells were sorted on a BD FACSAria II using a panel including CD45RO, CCR7, CD25, CD127, CD95 and CD27. Every sorted population had a purity above 95%. Right away, PBMCs were isolated by Lymphoprep density gradient centrifugation and were stained directly, with no culture step. So that batch effects would be minimized, each experiment stained and sorted samples in pairs, pairing one healthy donor with one patient. This clone was seen a handful of times. Its antigen specificity is not known. The record has no base qualities; no much larger clone is one base away.

The chain uses TRBV7-8 and TRBJ2-1; 13 bases in the middle match TRBD2. The sample consisted of central memory CD4+ T cells from blood. The source of this sequence is a man aged 30 to 39 with type 1 diabetes. The CDR3 amino acid sequence is: CASSSPRDRGLAGANEQFF. The nucleotides read TGTGCCAGCAGCTCCCCGAGGGACAGAGGACTAGCGGGAGCTAATGAGCAGTTCTTC.